This T cell receptor (beta chain) is drawn from a study of blood T cell repertoires in COVID-19. Study at large: Researchers got acute and convalescent COVID-19 samples from the United States, Italy and Spain. The analysed material was cDNA or gDNA that came from T cells, B-cell-depleted T cells, or PBMCs.

Per the original methods: Researchers report that nucleated cell counts were estimated from reference gene primer amplification. Profiling relied on immunoSEQ multiplex PCR, and the TCRdb table lists in-frame clones only, not all of them. V, J and clone size were drawn from that table, and D and trimming were deduced from the DNA. This table holds roughly 35,000 clones, 85% to 90% found once. V was pared by 2 bases and J by 5 bases, with 10 bases between. The CDR3 spans 14 residues. Looked up from germline, CDR1 is MNHEY and CDR2 is SVGAGI. The V and J genes are TRBV6-5 and TRBJ1-5; TRBD1 might be the D (5 bases). The sequence came from a man in his 70s with acute or convalescent COVID-19. Sequenced: peripheral blood. The CDR3 loop reads CASSYTTGDQPQHF. The CDR3 DNA follows: TGTGCCAGCAGTTACACGACGGGGGATCAGCCCCAGCATTTT.